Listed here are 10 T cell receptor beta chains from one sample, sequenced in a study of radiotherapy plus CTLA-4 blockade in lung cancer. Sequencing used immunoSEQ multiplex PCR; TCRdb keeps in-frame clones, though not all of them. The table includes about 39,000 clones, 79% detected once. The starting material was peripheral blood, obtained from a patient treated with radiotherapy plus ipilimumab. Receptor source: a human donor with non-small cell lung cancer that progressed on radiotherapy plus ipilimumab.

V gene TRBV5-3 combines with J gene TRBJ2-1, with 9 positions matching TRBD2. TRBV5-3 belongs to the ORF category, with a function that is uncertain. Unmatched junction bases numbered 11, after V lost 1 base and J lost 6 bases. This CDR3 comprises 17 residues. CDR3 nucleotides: TGTGCCAGAAGCTTGAGGTTGCCAGCGGGGGGATCCAATGAGCAGTTCTTC. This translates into CARSLRLPAGGSNEQFF.

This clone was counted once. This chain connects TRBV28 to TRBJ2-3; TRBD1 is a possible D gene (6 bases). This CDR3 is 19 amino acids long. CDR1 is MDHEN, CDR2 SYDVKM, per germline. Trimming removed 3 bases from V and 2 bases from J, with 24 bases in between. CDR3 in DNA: TGTGCCAGCAGTTTGCTTACGTACAGGGATCGTGGTCCCACAGATACGCAGTATTTT. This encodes CASSLLTYRDRGPTDTQYF.

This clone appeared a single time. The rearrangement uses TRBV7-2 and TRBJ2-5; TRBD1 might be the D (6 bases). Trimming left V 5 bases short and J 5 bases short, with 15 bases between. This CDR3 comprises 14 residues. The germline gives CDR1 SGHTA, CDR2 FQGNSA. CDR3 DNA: TGTGCCAGCAGCCGTATGGGGGCTCGCGAGACCCAGTACTTC. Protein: CASSRMGARETQYF.

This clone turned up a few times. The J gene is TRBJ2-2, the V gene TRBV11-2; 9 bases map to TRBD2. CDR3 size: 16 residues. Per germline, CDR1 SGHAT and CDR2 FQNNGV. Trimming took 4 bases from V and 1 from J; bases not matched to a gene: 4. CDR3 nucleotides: TGTGCCAGCAGCTCCCAAGCGGGGGGGAACACCGGGGAGCTGTTTTTT. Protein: CASSSQAGGNTGELFF.

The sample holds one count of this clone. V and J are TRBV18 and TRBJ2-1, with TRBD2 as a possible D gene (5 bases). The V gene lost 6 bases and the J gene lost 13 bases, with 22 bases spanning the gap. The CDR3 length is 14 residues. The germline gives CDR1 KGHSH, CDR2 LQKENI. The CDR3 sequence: CASSSEGREWHQFF. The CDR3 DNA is TGTGCCAGCTCCTCCGAGGGCCGAGAATGGCACCAGTTCTTC.

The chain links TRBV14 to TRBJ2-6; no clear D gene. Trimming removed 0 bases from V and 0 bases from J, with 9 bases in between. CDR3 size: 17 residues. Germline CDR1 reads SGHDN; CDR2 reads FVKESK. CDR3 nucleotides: TGTGCCAGCAGCCAAGAGCAGGTTATCTCTGGGGCCAACGTCCTGACTTTC. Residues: CASSQEQVISGANVLTF.

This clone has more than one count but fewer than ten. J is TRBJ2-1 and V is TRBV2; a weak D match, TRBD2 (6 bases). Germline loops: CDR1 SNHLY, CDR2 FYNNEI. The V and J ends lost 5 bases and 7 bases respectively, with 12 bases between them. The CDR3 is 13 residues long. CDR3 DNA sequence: TGTGCCAGCAGTAAACAGACTAGAAATGAGCAGTTCTTC. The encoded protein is CASSKQTRNEQFF.

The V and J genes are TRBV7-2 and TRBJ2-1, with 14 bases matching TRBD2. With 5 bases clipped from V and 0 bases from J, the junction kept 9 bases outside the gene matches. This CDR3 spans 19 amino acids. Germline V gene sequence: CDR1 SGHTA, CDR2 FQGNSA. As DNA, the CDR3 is TGTGCCAGCAGCCCCGGACTAGCGGGGGGCCGGAGCTCCTACAATGAGCAGTTCTTC. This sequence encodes CASSPGLAGGRSSYNEQFF.

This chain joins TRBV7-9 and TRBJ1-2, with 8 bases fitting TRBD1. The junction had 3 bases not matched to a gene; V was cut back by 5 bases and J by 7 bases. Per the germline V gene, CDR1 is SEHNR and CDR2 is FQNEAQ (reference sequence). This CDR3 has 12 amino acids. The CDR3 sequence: CASSLDRGGYTF. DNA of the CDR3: TGTGCCAGCAGCCTTGACAGGGGTGGCTACACCTTC.

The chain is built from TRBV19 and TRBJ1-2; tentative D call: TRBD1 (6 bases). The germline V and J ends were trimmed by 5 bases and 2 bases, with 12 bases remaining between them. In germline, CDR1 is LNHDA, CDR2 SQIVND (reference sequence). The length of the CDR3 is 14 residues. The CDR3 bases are TGTGCCAGTAGTGACGTAGGGGGAAACTATGGCTACACCTTC. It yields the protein CASSDVGGNYGYTF.